The T cell receptor beta chain described here comes from a study of T cell responses to AZD1222 COVID-19 vaccine. Study as a whole: Some second doses came at about 4 weeks and others at about 12 weeks; these were pooled.

The CDR3 sequence is 16 residues long. The V end lost 5 bases, the J end lost 4 bases, and 18 bases lay between the germline ends. Per the germline V gene, CDR1 is LGHDT and CDR2 is YNNKEL (reference sequence). The assay was immunoSEQ multiplex PCR, and TCRdb's table has in-frame clones only and misses some. The data contain around 80,000 clones, approximately 91% of them singletons. V gene TRBV3-1 (or the pseudogene TRBV3-2) combines with J gene TRBJ1-3; possibly TRBD1 for D (6 bases). This TCR was sampled from an adult in good health. Sequences were derived from peripheral blood, sampled on day 0 of AZD1222 vaccination. CDR3 sequence (DNA): TGTGCCAGCAGCTCCCACGGAGGGGGTTCAGGAAACACCATATATTTT. Protein product: CASSSHGGGSGNTIYF.